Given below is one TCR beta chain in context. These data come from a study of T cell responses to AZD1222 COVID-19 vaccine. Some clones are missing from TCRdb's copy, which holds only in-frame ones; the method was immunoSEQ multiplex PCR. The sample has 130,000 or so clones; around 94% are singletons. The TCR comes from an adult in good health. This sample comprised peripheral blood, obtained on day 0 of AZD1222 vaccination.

CDR3 region: CASSPREVVKNIQYF. The CDR3 DNA is TGTGCCAGCAGCCCCCGGGAAGTTGTCAAAAACATTCAGTACTTC. The rearrangement joins TRBV5-8 to TRBJ2-4; D possibly corresponds to TRBD2 (5 bases). Germline V gene lookup returns CDR1 SGHTS and CDR2 YDEGEE. The CDR3 has 15 residues. V gave up 4 bases and J gave up 3 bases, with 14 bases separating them.